This T cell receptor beta chain was sequenced in a study of metastatic and nonmetastatic thyroid tumors. General study points: It was reportedly found that TCR beta diversity was significantly higher in malignant thyroid tumors than in benign nodules, a difference seen in both blood and tumor samples.

This clone was seen more than once but under ten times. Its antigen is undetermined. Each patient came to thyroid surgery without any prior treatment (of any kind). V was trimmed by 4 bases and J by 7 bases, leaving 10 bases between them. The CDR3 length is 12 residues. Germline CDR1 MNHNS, CDR2 SASEGT. TCRdb re-called clones from the PCR reads using MiXCR. This sample has roughly 46,000 clones, with roughly a quarter found just once. This TCR came from a male donor with papillary thyroid cancer or a benign thyroid nodule (not recorded which). Some clones in this sample may be carry-over from other donors' samples. The V and J genes are TRBV6-1 and TRBJ1-2; D is possibly TRBD1 (5 bases). Sequenced: blood. CDR3 region: CASSGTGAGYTF. The CDR3 coding sequence is TGTGCCAGCAGTGGTACAGGTGCTGGCTACACCTTC.